Below are 30 T cell receptor beta chains sequenced from a single sample in a study of blood T cells in healthy people across ages. Through a sample-barcoded 5' primer and a J-beta primer mix, a second PCR was run for about 6 to 11 cycles. Each CDR3 protein gets one entry after TCRdb re-called the 5' RACE reads with MiXCR. The sample holds 650,000 to 700,000 distinct CDR3 sequences, roughly 32% seen once. Source material: blood. The receptors come from a woman of 80 years or more in good health.

This clonotype was found many times. The chain uses TRBV6-4 and TRBJ1-2; the D is unclear. V dropped 3 bases and J dropped 7 bases, with 12 bases sitting between them. The CDR3 extends over 13 amino acids. Germline-derived CDR1 and CDR2 are MRHNA and SNTAGT. The CDR3 region has the DNA TGTGCCAGCAGTGAGGGGATTCGGACTGGCTACACCTTC. Its translation: CASSEGIRTGYTF.

This clonotype was detected only a few times. A much bigger clone sits one base away, suggesting this may be a read error. This chain links TRBV7-2 with TRBJ2-7, with 8 nucleotides matching TRBD1. Germline CDR1 SGHTA, CDR2 FQGNSA. The CDR3 is 14 residues long. V dropped 8 bases and J dropped 6; count of bases not matched to a gene: 12. Here the CDR3 reads CASRIMQGACEQYF. The CDR3 region has the DNA TGTGCCAGCCGGATAATGCAGGGGGCCTGCGAGCAGTACTTC.

In this sample, this clonotype turned up a few times. This chain links TRBV27 with TRBJ1-2, with 9 bases fitting TRBD1. CDR1 and CDR2 (germline): MNHEY, SMNVEV (reference sequence). The V segment lost 5 bases and the J segment 5 bases; nucleotides outside the gene matches: 9. This CDR3 has 15 amino acids. The CDR3 coding sequence is TGTGCCAGCAGTACAGCCGGGACAGGGACTTATGGCTACACCTTC. Protein sequence: CASSTAGTGTYGYTF.

There are many counts of this clonotype. The chain links TRBV6-2 or TRBV6-3 to TRBJ2-7; perhaps TRBD1 as D (6 bases). Germline V gene lookup returns CDR1 MNHEY and CDR2 SVGEGT. The V end was cut by 5 bases, the J end by 1 base, with 15 bases between. The CDR3 is 15 residues long. CDR3: CASSPSSGQSYEQYF. CDR3 coding DNA: TGTGCCAGCAGTCCTTCCTCTGGACAGTCCTACGAGCAGTACTTC.

The chain employs TRBV7-2 and TRBJ1-2, with 9 bases matching TRBD1. The CDR3 is 15 amino acids. V was pared by 3 bases and J by 8 bases, with 10 bases of the junction left unmatched. Looked up from germline, CDR1 is SGHTA and CDR2 is FQGNSA. The DNA for the CDR3 is TGTGCCAGCAGCTTCACAACAGGGGGCGCAGGGGGCTACACCTTC. Its protein is CASSFTTGGAGGYTF.

At least ten counts were recorded for this clonotype. The chain joins TRBV6-1 to TRBJ1-5; 12 bases match TRBD1. V dropped 7 bases and J dropped 2; count of bases not matched to a gene: 9. Germline V gene sequence: CDR1 MNHNS, CDR2 SASEGT. The CDR3 totals 17 residues. Here the CDR3 reads CASIQGQGARRNQPQHF. CDR3 coding DNA: TGTGCCAGCATCCAGGGACAGGGGGCAAGGCGCAATCAGCCCCAGCATTTT.

The chain couples TRBV4-2 to TRBJ1-2; D not certain. This CDR3 is 14 amino acids long. V was shortened by 2 bases and J by 2 bases, with 9 bases between the two germline ends. The germline CDR1 and CDR2 sequences are LGHNA and YNFKEQ. Here the CDR3 DNA reads TGTGCCAGCAGCCAACCTACAGAGAACTATGGCTACACCTTC. Translation: CASSQPTENYGYTF.

At least ten counts were recorded for this clonotype. The chain links TRBV5-1 to TRBJ2-1; perhaps TRBD2 as D (5 bases). V lost 6 bases and J lost 4, with 11 bases in between. CDR1 SGHRS and CDR2 YFSETQ come from the germline V gene. The CDR3 contains 13 residues. The CDR3 DNA is TGCGCCAGCACCACGTCGGGGTACAATGAGCAGTTCTTC. Protein sequence: CASTTSGYNEQFF. The variable domain in full, with the rest retrieved from reference TRBV5-1 and TRBJ2-1, is KAGVTQTPRYLIKTRGQQVTLSCSPISGHRSVSWYQQTPGQGLQFLFEYFSETQRNKGNFPGRFSGRQFSNSRSEMNVSTLELGDSALYLCASTTSGYNEQFFGPGTRLTVL.

With regard to this clonotype: A much more abundant neighbour one base away suggests this may be a read error. This chain joins TRBV29-1 and TRBJ2-1, with D perhaps matching TRBD2 (6 bases). This CDR3 has 14 amino acids. Germline V gene data show CDR1 as SQVTM and CDR2 as ANQGSEA. Here the CDR3 DNA reads TGCAGCGTCGGAGGGAAGAACTCCTCCAATGAGCAGTTCTTC. This codes for CSVGGKNSSNEQFF.

This clonotype was recorded at least ten times. The chain uses TRBV5-1 and TRBJ2-1; D remains unclear. Trimming took 4 bases from V and 14 from J, leaving 13 bases between them. The CDR3 contains 11 residues. Germline V gene sequence: CDR1 SGHRS, CDR2 YFSETQ. CDR3 sequence: CASSLGPDEFF. As DNA, the CDR3 is TGCGCCAGCAGCCTAGGACCTGACGAGTTCTTC.

This clonotype was recorded a few times. With a much larger clone just one base away, this may be a read error. V is TRBV7-2 and J is TRBJ1-2, with no clear D. The CDR3 consists of 13 residues. Germline CDR1 and CDR2: SGHTA and FQGNSA. CDR3: CAGSPRAIYGYTF. The CDR3 region has the DNA TGTGCCGGCAGCCCGCGGGCTATCTATGGCTACACCTTC.

The rearrangement joins TRBV6-1 to TRBJ1-3; TRBD1 agrees at 7 bases. V shed 6 bases, J shed 0 bases, and the junction held 2 bases outside the gene matches. CDR1 is MNHNS, CDR2 SASEGT, per germline. This CDR3 contains 14 residues. CDR3: CASRRDSSGNTIYF. CDR3 DNA: TGTGCCAGCAGGAGGGACAGCTCTGGAAACACCATATATTTT.

This clonotype came up many times. The gene calls are TRBV29-1 and TRBJ2-1; D unclear. This CDR3 spans 11 amino acids. Trimming took 3 bases from V and 10 from J, leaving 10 bases between them. The V gene's germline CDR1 is SQVTM and CDR2 ANQGSEA. The CDR3 protein is CSVEQPGEQFF. CDR3 nucleotide sequence: TGCAGCGTTGAGCAACCGGGCGAGCAGTTCTTC.

This clonotype was found many times. The J gene is TRBJ1-5, the V gene TRBV28; D is ambiguous. The CDR3 runs 14 residues. CDR1 MDHEN and CDR2 SYDVKM come from the germline V gene. V lost 5 bases, J lost 3 bases, and 11 bases lay in between. CDR3 loop: CASSPELTNQPQHF. The CDR3 coding sequence is TGTGCCAGCAGTCCCGAATTGACCAATCAGCCCCAGCATTTT.

The chain couples TRBV30 to TRBJ2-2, with D perhaps being TRBD1 or TRBD2 (5 bases each). This CDR3 comprises 11 residues. V lost 7 bases to trimming and J lost 6 bases, with 9 bases between them. The germline V gene encodes CDR1 GTSNPN and CDR2 SVGIG (reference sequence). In nucleotides, the CDR3 is TGTGCCTTCCGGGACGCCGGGGAGCTGTTTTTT. It specifies CAFRDAGELFF.

This clonotype was recorded once. V and J are TRBV7-9 and TRBJ2-7; 7 positions match TRBD1. This CDR3 has 16 amino acids. The V gene's germline CDR1 is SEHNR and CDR2 FQNEAQ (reference sequence). After removal of 4 bases from V and 1 base from J, the junction contained 10 bases not matched to a gene. CDR3 nucleotide sequence: TGTGCCAGCAGCTCCCTCCGGGACAGAGGGTCCTACGAGCAGTACTTC. Protein: CASSSLRDRGSYEQYF.

About this clonotype itself: This may stem from a read error, because a much larger clone lies one nucleotide away. The chain has TRBV20-1 and TRBJ2-4, with D unclear. Germline-derived CDR1 and CDR2 are DFQATT and SNEGSKA (reference sequence). The germline V and J ends were trimmed by 5 bases and 13 bases, with 18 bases remaining between them. The CDR3 loop spans 12 amino acids. CDR3 amino acids: CSAPAGQEPQYF. In nucleotides, the CDR3 is TGCAGTGCTCCGGCTGGGCAAGAGCCCCAGTACTTC.

This clonotype showed up many times. This CDR3 is CSARDDKSVEQYF. The CDR3 nucleotides read TGCAGTGCTAGAGATGACAAGTCGGTCGAGCAGTACTTC. This rearrangement joins TRBV20-1 to TRBJ2-7; no definite D call. This CDR3 region has 13 residues. Between the trimmed V and J ends, which lost 0 bases and 6 bases, there was a span of 12 bases. Germline loops: CDR1 DFQATT, CDR2 SNEGSKA (reference sequence).

The V gene is TRBV7-2, the J gene TRBJ2-5, with TRBD1 matching over 7 bases. This CDR3 is 12 amino acids long. Germline V gene data show CDR1 as SGHTA and CDR2 as FQGNSA. After removal of 7 bases from V and 7 bases from J, the junction contained 6 bases not matched to a gene. The CDR3 DNA follows: TGTGCCAGCAACGACAGGGCGGGGACCCAGTACTTC. It translates to CASNDRAGTQYF.

This clonotype was observed at least ten times. CDR3 loop: CASSILTPGANVLTF. CDR3 coding DNA: TGTGCCAGTAGTATTTTGACCCCTGGGGCCAACGTCCTGACTTTC. This chain connects TRBV19 to TRBJ2-6; D unclear. The V end was cut by 3 bases, the J end by 2 bases, with 8 bases between. The germline V gene encodes CDR1 LNHDA and CDR2 SQIVND (reference sequence). This CDR3 is 15 amino acids long.

This clonotype turned up a few times. The chain is built from TRBV30 and TRBJ2-6; D unresolved. V was trimmed by 0 bases and J by 1 base, leaving 10 bases between them. CDR1 and CDR2 (germline): GTSNPN, SVGIG (reference sequence). This CDR3 is 16 amino acids long. The CDR3 loop is CAWSVGTVSGANVLTF. The CDR3 nucleotides are TGTGCCTGGAGTGTAGGTACAGTTTCTGGGGCCAACGTCCTGACTTTC.

This clonotype has just a few counts. A much larger clone lies a single base off, so this may be a read error. The chain employs TRBV5-6 and TRBJ2-3; 12 positions match TRBD2. The CDR3 length is 16 residues. In germline, CDR1 is SGHDT, CDR2 YYEEEE. CDR3 sequence (DNA): TGTGCCGGCAGCTTCCTACTAGCGGGGGGTGGAGATACGCAGTATTTT. Protein: CAGSFLLAGGGDTQYF. Full variable domain (rest looked up from reference TRBV5-6 and TRBJ2-3): DAGVTQSPTHLIKTRGQQVTLRCSPKSGHDTVSWYQQALGQGPQFIFQYYEEEERQRGNFPDRFSGHQFPNYSSELNVNALLLGDSALYLCAGSFLLAGGGDTQYFGPGTRLTVL.

The genes are TRBV7-9 and TRBJ2-2, with D tentatively TRBD1 (6 bases). This CDR3 has 16 residues. Per germline, CDR1 SEHNR and CDR2 FQNEAQ (reference sequence). The V gene lost 6 bases and the J gene lost 5 bases, with 19 bases spanning the gap. This CDR3 reads CASSPPGHGKTGELFF. CDR3 DNA: TGTGCCAGCAGTCCACCGGGACATGGGAAAACCGGGGAGCTGTTTTTT.

This clonotype was recorded only once. The rearrangement links TRBV12-3 or TRBV12-4 to TRBJ2-3, with 8 bases matching TRBD2. With V trimmed by 6 bases and J by 1 base, 6 bases remained unmatched. CDR3 length: 15 amino acids. CDR3 nucleotides: TGTGCCAGCAGCCCAGCGGGAGTGGGCACAGATACGCAGTATTTT. Its translation: CASSPAGVGTDTQYF.

The chain recombines TRBV30 with TRBJ1-5; no definite D call. From germline, CDR1 is GTSNPN and CDR2 SVGIG (reference sequence). The CDR3 sequence is 13 residues long. V was trimmed by 4 bases and J by 0 bases, leaving 7 bases between them. The CDR3 loop is CAWTGDSNQPQHF. The CDR3 region has the DNA TGTGCCTGGACGGGAGATAGCAATCAGCCCCAGCATTTT. The full variable domain, rest sourced from reference TRBV30 and TRBJ1-5, is SQTIHQWPATLVQPVGSPLSLECTVEGTSNPNLYWYRQAAGRGLQLLFYSVGIGQISSEVPQNLSASRPQDRQFILSSKKLLLSDSGFYLCAWTGDSNQPQHFGDGTRLSIL.

Regarding this clonotype: A read error is possible here, since a much larger clone lies one base away. The chain links TRBV6-2 or TRBV6-3 to TRBJ1-2, with TRBD1 identical over 7 bases. Germline assignment: CDR1 MNHEY and CDR2 SVGEGT. CDR3 size: 13 residues. V trimming: 6 bases; J trimming: 4 bases; junction bases outside the gene matches: 5. The CDR3 coding sequence is TGTGCCAGCAGCCGACAGGGATTCTATGGCTACACCTTC. The encoded protein is CASSRQGFYGYTF.

This clonotype was picked up many times. V gene TRBV28 combines with J gene TRBJ1-5; tentative D call: TRBD1 (6 bases). The V gene lost 6 bases and the J gene lost 1 base, with 13 bases spanning the gap. Per germline, CDR1 MDHEN and CDR2 SYDVKM. CDR3 size: 15 residues. Written as DNA, the CDR3 is TGTGCCAGCAGATTTGCTGGACAGAGCAATCAGCCCCAGCATTTT. This gives the protein CASRFAGQSNQPQHF.

The chain is built from TRBV29-1 and TRBJ2-7, with 7 bases lining up with TRBD1. Germline V gene lookup returns CDR1 SQVTM and CDR2 ANQGSEA. The CDR3 sequence is 13 residues long. The V segment lost 4 bases and the J segment 6 bases; nucleotides outside the gene matches: 9. In DNA form, the CDR3 reads TGCAGCGTTGCGGCGAAGGGGGCCTCCGAGCAGTACTTC. It yields the protein CSVAAKGASEQYF.

The sample holds one count of this clonotype. The chain is built from TRBV7-9 and TRBJ1-1; 7 bases are shared with TRBD1. There are 14 residues in the CDR3. CDR1 SEHNR and CDR2 FQNEAQ come from the germline V gene (reference sequence). V lost 8 bases and J lost 0; bases outside the gene matches: 6. Written as DNA, the CDR3 is TGTGCCAGCGGCCCGGGACAGATGAACACTGAAGCTTTCTTT. Translating gives CASGPGQMNTEAFF.

This clonotype has just a few counts. V gene TRBV5-5 combines with J gene TRBJ1-1; 9 nucleotides match TRBD1. Germline CDR1 SGHKS, CDR2 YYEKEE (reference sequence). The CDR3 totals 15 residues. The J segment lost 5 bases and the V segment lost 5 bases, leaving 10 bases of the junction unmatched. The CDR3 loop reads CASRSRETGGTEAFF. CDR3 sequence (DNA): TGTGCCAGCAGATCTCGGGAGACAGGGGGGACTGAAGCTTTCTTT.